This TCR beta chain was sequenced during a study of molecular identifiers for immune sequencing clone quantification. Ten or more counts support this clonotype. The CDR3 contains 15 residues. V lost 3 bases to trimming and J lost 6 bases; unmatched junction nucleotides: 6. Per germline, CDR1 SGHVS and CDR2 FNYEAQ. TCRdb analysed the PCR reads with MiXCR anew, one entry per CDR3 protein. Of 50,000 or so distinct CDR3 sequences in the sample, around 25% were seen once. V usage is TRBV7-6 and J usage is TRBJ2-3, with 10 bases matching TRBD2. This TCR was recovered from a human donor in good health. Some libraries in this study had Jurkat cell RNA spiked in. The sample consisted of naive CD8+ T cells from blood, with Jurkat cell RNA spiked in. Subset: FACS-sorted CD8+CD4-CCR7+CD45RA+ naive T cells. The CDR3 DNA reads as TGTGCCAGCAGCTTCGAAGCGGGAGGGCCGGATACGCAGTATTTT. It is translated as CASSFEAGGPDTQYF.